Relative to its sample, the clone carrying this TCR beta chain is large. What it binds is unknown. V was trimmed by 3 bases and J by 0 bases, leaving 20 bases between them. From germline, CDR1 is MNHNS and CDR2 SASEGT. This CDR3 has 18 amino acids. TCR beta rearrangements were amplified from peripheral blood genomic DNA. This record comes from a study of T cell repertoires in aging, cancer and after chemotherapy. Overall study context: Donors were grouped into six age bands spanning 30 or younger through 70 or older.

TRB rearrangements spanning V, D and J were amplified using mixed TRB-A/B primers. MiXCR, applied by TCRdb to the multiplex PCR reads, yields one record per CDR3 protein. The sample has under 900 distinct CDR3 sequences; less than 25% are singletons. Notes on the study in general: Compared with age-matched healthy donors, untreated hematological or solid cancer patients showed higher blood TCR clonality. Immunological memory after chemotherapy cannot be judged from the repertoire data.

Sequenced sample: blood. The J gene is TRBJ1-2, the V gene TRBV6-1, with D uncertain. The TCR was taken from a human donor with a solid tumor. The CDR3 loop is CASSDALYVVGANYGYTF. The DNA for the CDR3 is TGTGCCAGCAGTGACGCCCTCTATGTAGTGGGAGCTAACTATGGCTACACCTTC.